The 17 T cell receptor beta chains below come from one sample, sequenced in a study of blood T cell repertoires in COVID-19. Produced via immunoSEQ multiplex PCR; TCRdb's table is partial and in-frame only. The repertoire holds about 410,000 clones, with 89% as singletons. Material: peripheral blood. Source of these receptors: a woman in her thirties or forties with COVID-19, enrolled during active disease.

The genes are TRBV3-1 (or the pseudogene TRBV3-2) and TRBJ2-3; TRBD2 matches at 13 bases. The CDR3 runs to 15 residues. After removal of 5 bases from V and 7 bases from J, the junction contained 6 bases not matched to a gene. The germline gives CDR1 LGHDT, CDR2 YNNKEL (reference sequence). The CDR3, as DNA: TGTGCCAGCAGCGAACTAGCGGGAGGGCCACATACGCAGTATTTT. Its translation: CASSELAGGPHTQYF.

This clone appeared a single time. The rearrangement links TRBV6-5 to TRBJ1-1; D remains unclear. V lost 2 bases to trimming and J lost 5 bases, with 15 bases between them. The CDR3 is 15 residues long. Per germline, CDR1 MNHEY and CDR2 SVGAGI. CDR3 DNA sequence: TGTGCCAGCAGTTACCTCGGGAGCTTTGGGACTGAAGCTTTCTTT. The encoded protein is CASSYLGSFGTEAFF.

This chain links TRBV5-1 with TRBJ1-2; D is undetermined. Germline assignment: CDR1 SGHRS and CDR2 YFSETQ. Trimming cost V 0 bases and J 2 bases, with 5 bases left between them. The CDR3 totals 13 residues. CDR3 in DNA: TGCGCCAGCAGCTTGGCGGGGAACTATGGCTACACCTTC. It codes for CASSLAGNYGYTF.

The chain employs TRBV6-2 or TRBV6-3 and TRBJ2-5, with TRBD2 identical over 7 bases. The germline CDR1 and CDR2 sequences are MNHEY and SVGEGT. Germline trimming cut 2 bases from V and 5 bases from J; bases unmatched to any gene: 17. CDR3 length equals 18 residues. In nucleotides, the CDR3 is TGTGCCAGCAGTTACATGTCGGGTAGCGGGTACTTGCAGGAGACCCAGTACTTC. As protein: CASSYMSGSGYLQETQYF.

The chain has TRBV29-1 and TRBJ2-7, with 14 bases lining up with TRBD2. The CDR3 extends over 13 amino acids. Germline-derived CDR1 and CDR2 are SQVTM and ANQGSEA. Losses at the gene ends were 7 bases for V and 5 bases for J; bases not matched to a gene: 4. CDR3 sequence: CSAGLAGGNEQYF. Here the CDR3 DNA reads TGCAGCGCTGGACTAGCGGGAGGCAACGAGCAGTACTTC.

The table lists this clone with a count of one. The gene calls are TRBV5-1 and TRBJ1-1; TRBD1 agrees at 8 bases. This CDR3 is 15 amino acids long. The germline CDR1 and CDR2 sequences are SGHRS and YFSETQ. The junction had 3 bases not matched to a gene; V was cut back by 2 bases and J by 0 bases. Written as DNA, the CDR3 is TGCGCCAGCAGCTTCGTACAGGGGGTGAACACTGAAGCTTTCTTT. Encoded protein: CASSFVQGVNTEAFF. Full variable domain (remainder filled in from reference TRBV5-1 and TRBJ1-1): KAGVTQTPRYLIKTRGQQVTLSCSPISGHRSVSWYQQTPGQGLQFLFEYFSETQRNKGNFPGRFSGRQFSNSRSEMNVSTLELGDSALYLCASSFVQGVNTEAFFGQGTRLTVV.

The chain carries TRBV3-1 (or the pseudogene TRBV3-2) and TRBJ2-1; TRBD1 matches at 9 bases. CDR1 LGHDT and CDR2 YNNKEL come from the germline V gene (reference sequence). V trimming: 1 base; J trimming: 0 bases; junction bases outside the gene matches: 10. The CDR3 has 19 residues. The chain's CDR3 is CASSQVGDRAFSSYNEQFF. The CDR3 nucleotides read TGTGCCAGCAGCCAAGTGGGGGACAGGGCCTTTAGCTCCTACAATGAGCAGTTCTTC.

J is TRBJ1-1 and V is TRBV12-3 or TRBV12-4; D gene ambiguous. Trimming shortened V by 5 bases and J by 11 bases, and 18 bases separated the two germline ends. The CDR3 contains 13 residues. The CDR3 DNA follows: TGTGCCAGCAGTAGGGCGGGCCTCGGCTGGGCTTTCTTT. Its translation is CASSRAGLGWAFF.

A single count supports this clone. V usage is TRBV19 and J usage is TRBJ2-7; the D gene is possibly TRBD2 (5 bases). The germline V gene has CDR1 LNHDA and CDR2 SQIVND (reference sequence). This CDR3 region has 17 residues. Deletions cut 5 bases from V and 0 bases from J, with 20 bases between. The CDR3 here is CASSPREGTTSSYEQYF. The CDR3 DNA is TGTGCCAGTAGTCCCCGAGAGGGAACGACGAGCTCCTACGAGCAGTACTTC.

The chain recombines TRBV5-4 with TRBJ2-3; 8 bases are a match to TRBD2. V lost 4 bases to trimming and J lost 4 bases; unmatched junction nucleotides: 8. CDR3 length: 15 residues. Germline V CDR1 and CDR2: SGHNT, YYREEE (reference sequence). CDR3 nucleotide sequence: TGTGCCAGCAGCACTGAGGCGGGGGGCCCAGATACGCAGTATTTT. This codes for CASSTEAGGPDTQYF.

This rearrangement joins TRBV6-5 to TRBJ2-7, with 9 bases matching TRBD1. With V trimmed by 2 bases and J by 3 bases, 5 bases remained unmatched. The CDR3 extends over 15 amino acids. CDR1 is MNHEY and CDR2 is SVGAGI in the germline V gene. The CDR3 sequence is CASSYQPGQGYEQYF. The CDR3 DNA is TGTGCCAGCAGTTACCAACCGGGACAGGGCTACGAGCAGTACTTC.

The chain has TRBV2 and TRBJ1-5, with 7 nucleotides matching TRBD1. CDR3 size: 14 residues. V lost 4 bases to trimming and J lost 3 bases; unmatched junction nucleotides: 3. Germline V gene lookup returns CDR1 SNHLY and CDR2 FYNNEI. This chain's CDR3 is CASSVGTVNQPQHF. The CDR3 nucleotides read TGTGCCAGCAGTGTCGGGACAGTCAATCAGCCCCAGCATTTT. Using reference TRBV2 and TRBJ1-5 for the parts outside the CDR3, the full variable domain is EPEVTQTPSHQVTQMGQEVILRCVPISNHLYFYWYRQILGQKVEFLVSFYNNEISEKSEIFDDQFSVERPDGSNFTLKIRSTKLEDSAMYFCASSVGTVNQPQHFGDGTRLSIL.

The chain joins TRBV7-2 to TRBJ2-7; D is ambiguous. Trimming shortened V by 8 bases and J by 3 bases, and 5 bases separated the two germline ends. The germline gives CDR1 SGHTA, CDR2 FQGNSA. This CDR3 has 10 amino acids. The CDR3 is CASSLYEQYF. The CDR3 DNA sequence: TGTGCCAGCTCCCTCTACGAGCAGTACTTC.

This clone was recorded only once. The chain couples TRBV7-2 to TRBJ1-2, with 8 bases aligning to TRBD1. The CDR3 spans 15 residues. Trimming removed 3 bases from V and 6 bases from J; junction bases left unmatched: 9. The germline V gene encodes CDR1 SGHTA and CDR2 FQGNSA. The CDR3 loop reads CASSFQGATGDGYTF. In DNA, the CDR3 is TGTGCCAGCAGCTTTCAGGGGGCTACTGGGGATGGCTACACCTTC. Based on the CDR3 plus reference TRBV7-2 and TRBJ1-2, the full variable domain is GAGVSQSPSNKVTEKGKDVELRCDPISGHTALYWYRQSLGQGLEFLIYFQGNSAPDKSGLPSDRFSAERTGGSVSTLTIQRTQQEDSAVYLCASSFQGATGDGYTFGSGTRLTVV.

The CDR3 sequence is CASSTDRADTQYF. CDR3 bases: TGTGCCAGCAGCACCGACAGGGCAGATACGCAGTATTTT. The chain couples TRBV5-4 to TRBJ2-3, with 7 positions matching TRBD1. CDR3 length equals 13 residues. In germline, CDR1 is SGHNT, CDR2 YYREEE (reference sequence). V lost 4 bases, J lost 4 bases, and 3 bases stayed unmatched.

The chain combines TRBV4-1 with TRBJ1-2, with 7 bases aligning to TRBD1. CDR3 length: 18 residues. The J segment lost 4 bases and the V segment lost 2 bases, leaving 16 bases of the junction unmatched. CDR1 is MGHRA, CDR2 YSYEKL, per germline. CDR3 amino acids: CASSQPITDRYKFYGYTF. The CDR3 DNA reads as TGCGCCAGCAGCCAACCCATCACGGACAGGTACAAATTCTATGGCTACACCTTC.

The chain carries TRBV7-3 and TRBJ2-7; a possible D gene is TRBD1 (6 bases). The V gene lost 5 bases and the J gene lost 3 bases, with 11 bases spanning the gap. Germline CDR1 and CDR2: SGHTA and FQGTGA. The CDR3 runs 13 residues. CDR3 in amino acids: CASSLGQLYEQYF. In nucleotides, the CDR3 is TGTGCCAGCAGCCTCGGACAGCTCTACGAGCAGTACTTC.